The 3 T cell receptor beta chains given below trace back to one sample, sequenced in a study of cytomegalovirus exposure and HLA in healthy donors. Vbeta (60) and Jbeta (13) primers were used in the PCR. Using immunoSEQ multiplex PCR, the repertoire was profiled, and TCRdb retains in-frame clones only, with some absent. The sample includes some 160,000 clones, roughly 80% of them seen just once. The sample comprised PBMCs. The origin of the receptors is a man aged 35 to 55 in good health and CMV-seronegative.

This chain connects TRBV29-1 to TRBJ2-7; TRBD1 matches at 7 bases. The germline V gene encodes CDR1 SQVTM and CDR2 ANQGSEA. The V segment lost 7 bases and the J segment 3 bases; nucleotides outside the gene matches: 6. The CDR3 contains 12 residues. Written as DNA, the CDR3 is TGCAGCGCCGAGGGGGCGGGCTACGAGCAGTACTTC. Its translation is CSAEGAGYEQYF.

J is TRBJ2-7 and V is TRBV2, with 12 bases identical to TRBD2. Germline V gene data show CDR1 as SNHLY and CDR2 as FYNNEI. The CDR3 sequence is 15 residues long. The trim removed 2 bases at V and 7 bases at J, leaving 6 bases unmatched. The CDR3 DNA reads TGTGCCAGCAGTGAACGGACTAGCGGGGCCGGGGAGCAGTACTTC. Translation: CASSERTSGAGEQYF.

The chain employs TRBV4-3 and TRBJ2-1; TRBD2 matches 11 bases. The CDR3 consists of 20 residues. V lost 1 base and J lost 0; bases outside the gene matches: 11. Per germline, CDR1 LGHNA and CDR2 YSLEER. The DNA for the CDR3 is TGCGCCAGCAGCCAAGGGCCCGGTAGCGGGGGGGCCTTCTCCTACAATGAGCAGTTCTTC. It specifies CASSQGPGSGGAFSYNEQFF.